This TCR beta chain was captured in a study of naive and memory T cell subsets. The beta constant-region primer was an equimolar mix of two oligonucleotides covering TRBC1 and TRBC2. MiXCR, applied by TCRdb to the UMI-ligation and nested PCR reads, yields one record per CDR3 protein. The repertoire includes roughly 98,000 distinct CDR3 sequences, 7% of them detected once, and over 1.5% sits in the top ten. Overnight CMV lysate stimulation of fresh PBMCs defined donor CMV status by CD4+ IFNgamma. Details on this clonotype: The target antigen is unknown.

Findings of the study overall: Clonotypes are single alpha or beta chains, not paired receptors.

V was pared by 4 bases and J by 0 bases, with 7 bases between. CDR3 length: 14 amino acids. Germline-derived CDR1 and CDR2 are LNHDA and SQIVND (reference sequence). V usage is TRBV19 and J usage is TRBJ1-5; D is undetermined. The receptor was isolated from a human donor in good health. Input material: central memory CD4+ T cells from blood. The CDR3, as DNA: TGTGCCAGTAGTAAATCGGATAGCAATCAGCCCCAGCATTTT. Protein sequence: CASSKSDSNQPQHF.